The subject of this entry is one T cell receptor (beta chain). Produced via immunoSEQ multiplex PCR; TCRdb's table is partial and in-frame only. The table has a few hundred thousand clones, 80% to 95% seen once. This record belongs to a study of blood T cell repertoires in COVID-19. Turning to the study itself: COVID-19 samples collected from the United States, Italy and Spain covered acute and convalescent phases. PBMCs, B-cell-depleted T cells, or T cells were the source of the cDNA or gDNA that made up the material.

CDR1 is MGHRA, CDR2 YSYEKL, per germline. The CDR3 runs 16 residues. The ends lost 3 bases at V and 0 bases at J; junction bases unmatched: 6. Sequencing was carried out using peripheral blood. The clonotype was recovered from a woman aged 30 to 39 with COVID-19, enrolled during active disease. This sequence joins TRBV4-1 and TRBJ2-7, with 9 bases fitting TRBD2. Here the CDR3 DNA reads TGCGCCAGCAGCCAGACCTATAGCGGGAGCTCCTACGAGCAGTACTTC. Its protein product is CASSQTYSGSSYEQYF.